This T cell receptor beta chain was captured in a study of response to subunit inactivated influenza vaccine. The V and J ends lost 3 bases and 2 bases respectively, with 7 bases between them. Germline lookup yields CDR1 ENHRY and CDR2 SYGVKD. CDR3 length equals 14 residues. Findings of the study overall: The authors offered the suggestion that each seasonal influenza vaccination recruits few new T cells.

A single record per CDR3 protein comes from TCRdb applying MiXCR to the RT-PCR reads. This sample has 150,000 to 200,000 distinct CDR3 sequences; about 10% occur once, and the top ten carry approximately 39%. On this clonotype: Its matching antigen is unknown.

The clonotype originates from a man aged 45 to 70 who received an inactivated influenza vaccine. The starting material was CD8+ T cells sorted from PBMCs, obtained 23 months after vaccination. V is TRBV10-3 and J is TRBJ2-2; D gene ambiguous. This CDR3 reads CAISDVTNTGELFF. In DNA form, the CDR3 reads TGTGCCATCAGTGACGTCACCAACACCGGGGAGCTGTTTTTT.